Listed below are T cell receptor beta chains from one sample, sequenced in a study of tumor and adjacent non-tumor tissue in lung cancer. One entry per CDR3 protein results from TCRdb running MiXCR on the multiplex PCR reads. Among 85,000 to 100,000 distinct CDR3 sequences listed, around 64% were seen once. Sequencing was done on a sample of lung tumor tissue. The receptors come from a man aged 60 to 69 with non-small cell lung cancer. Each CDR3 is given with its conserved first and last residue. Fields, in order: CDR3 DNA, CDR3 protein, clone size, V gene, J gene, D gene. A D gene is named only where the DNA matches it firmly. Rows give clone size only sometimes, using once, few, many, or a class for an expanded clone.

CDR3nt: TGTGCCAGCAGACGGGGGACAGGTGAAGCTTTCTTT; CDR3aa: CASRRGTGEAFF; abundance: many; v_gene: TRBV6-5; j_gene: TRBJ1-1; d_gene: TRBD1
CDR3nt: TGCAGCGTTGGAGGGGGATCTGGGCAGTACTTC; CDR3aa: CSVGGGSGQYF; abundance: many; v_gene: TRBV29-1; j_gene: TRBJ2-7; d_gene: .
CDR3nt: TGTGCCTGGAGAGGCGGGAGAGCCAATGAGCAATTCTTC; CDR3aa: CAWRGGRANEQFF; abundance: .; v_gene: TRBV30; j_gene: TRBJ2-1; d_gene: TRBD2
CDR3nt: TGTGCCAGAGGGCAGGGCCGCAATCAGCCCCAGCATTTT; CDR3aa: CARGQGRNQPQHF; abundance: few; v_gene: TRBV10-3; j_gene: TRBJ1-5; d_gene: .
CDR3nt: TGCGCCAGCAGTGAGTCTGGGAGCTCCTACGAGCAGTACTTC; CDR3aa: CASSESGSSYEQYF; abundance: many; v_gene: TRBV10-2; j_gene: TRBJ2-7; d_gene: .
CDR3nt: TGCAGTGTAGAAACGAGGACAGGGCGACCAGATACACAGTATTTT; CDR3aa: CSVETRTGRPDTQYF; abundance: .; v_gene: TRBV29-1; j_gene: TRBJ2-3; d_gene: TRBD1
CDR3nt: TGCAGTGCTAGTTTTGGGGGGGGCCTCGATACGCAGTATTTT; CDR3aa: CSASFGGGLDTQYF; abundance: many; v_gene: TRBV20-1; j_gene: TRBJ2-3; d_gene: .
CDR3nt: TGCGCCAGCAGAGGGACAGGGCATGGCTACACCTTC; CDR3aa: CASRGTGHGYTF; abundance: .; v_gene: TRBV6-1; j_gene: TRBJ1-2; d_gene: TRBD1
CDR3nt: TGTGCCGGCAGTACCACTGGCGGGAGAGCCAATGAGCATTTCTTC; CDR3aa: CAGSTTGGRANEHFF; abundance: .; v_gene: TRBV6-2/TRBV6-3; j_gene: TRBJ2-1; d_gene: TRBD2
CDR3nt: TGTCCCAGCAGCCAAGCTACACAGAACACTGAAGGTTTCTTT; CDR3aa: CPSSQATQNTEGFF; abundance: .; v_gene: TRBV4-2; j_gene: TRBJ1-1; d_gene: .
CDR3nt: TGTGTCAGCAGCCCAGGACTCGATGAGACCCAGTACTTC; CDR3aa: CVSSPGLDETQYF; abundance: once; v_gene: TRBV5-6; j_gene: TRBJ2-5; d_gene: .
CDR3nt: TGTACCAGTAGGAGGGCTAGGGGGAGTTCCTACGAGCAATACTTC; CDR3aa: CTSRRARGSSYEQYF; abundance: .; v_gene: TRBV11-3; j_gene: TRBJ2-7; d_gene: .
CDR3nt: TGTGCCAGCAGTGAAATGGGGCAGGGACTGCAGTATTTT; CDR3aa: CASSEMGQGLQYF; abundance: many; v_gene: TRBV2; j_gene: TRBJ2-3; d_gene: .
CDR3nt: TGTGCCAGCAGCTACGAAGGGTACTCTGAGGCCAACGTCCTGACTTTC; CDR3aa: CASSYEGYSEANVLTF; abundance: .; v_gene: TRBV6-5; j_gene: TRBJ2-6; d_gene: .
CDR3nt: TGTGCCACCCTCAACAGGGAGTACACCGGGGAGCTGTTTTTT; CDR3aa: CATLNREYTGELFF; abundance: many; v_gene: TRBV6-6; j_gene: TRBJ2-2; d_gene: .
CDR3nt: TGTGACAGCAGCCTTAAAACAGATACGCAGTATTTC; CDR3aa: CDSSLKTDTQYF; abundance: .; v_gene: TRBV5-4; j_gene: TRBJ2-3; d_gene: .
CDR3nt: TGTGCCAGCAACGAGTTTACTTCCTCAATCTCCCAAGAGACCCAGTACTTC; CDR3aa: CASNEFTSSISQETQYF; abundance: many; v_gene: TRBV6-1; j_gene: TRBJ2-5; d_gene: .
CDR3nt: TGCAGCGTTGTACCAGCGGCCACCGGGAAGCTGTTTTTT; CDR3aa: CSVVPAATGKLFF; abundance: .; v_gene: TRBV29-1; j_gene: TRBJ2-2; d_gene: .
CDR3nt: TGCGCCAACATCCAAGATTGGTGGGGGTGGGTGAAGCCCCAGCATTTT; CDR3aa: CANIQDWWGWVKPQHF; abundance: .; v_gene: TRBV4-3; j_gene: TRBJ1-5; d_gene: .
CDR3nt: TGTGCTAGCAACCTGACTGGGGGCGCTTCCGAGCAGTACTTC; CDR3aa: CASNLTGGASEQYF; abundance: .; v_gene: TRBV6-6; j_gene: TRBJ2-7; d_gene: .
CDR3nt: TGTGCCAGCAGCAAGGGACTGAACATTCAGTACTTC; CDR3aa: CASSKGLNIQYF; abundance: many; v_gene: TRBV28; j_gene: TRBJ2-4; d_gene: .
CDR3nt: TGCAGTGTTGAATACGGGATAAGGTCCTCAGATACGCAGTATTTT; CDR3aa: CSVEYGIRSSDTQYF; abundance: .; v_gene: TRBV29-1; j_gene: TRBJ2-3; d_gene: .
CDR3nt: TGTGCCAGCAGGGGGTTCGCGGGACTCAGATATACGCAGTATTTT; CDR3aa: CASRGFAGLRYTQYF; abundance: .; v_gene: TRBV11-2; j_gene: TRBJ2-3; d_gene: .
CDR3nt: TGTGCCAGCATTGAAGCCTGCAGGAGCACCGGGGAGCTGTTTTTT; CDR3aa: CASIEACRSTGELFF; abundance: .; v_gene: TRBV6-1; j_gene: TRBJ2-2; d_gene: .
CDR3nt: TGCAGTGCTGACGACAGGGACCCAGATACGCAGTATTTT; CDR3aa: CSADDRDPDTQYF; abundance: many; v_gene: TRBV20-1; j_gene: TRBJ2-3; d_gene: TRBD1
CDR3nt: TGCGCCAGCAGCGTTAGCGGGTTAGGGGAGCTGTTTTTT; CDR3aa: CASSVSGLGELFF; abundance: many; v_gene: TRBV4-3; j_gene: TRBJ2-2; d_gene: TRBD2
CDR3nt: TGTGCCAGCAGCCATCGAGAAGGGGCAGGAGAGACCCAGTACTTC; CDR3aa: CASSHREGAGETQYF; abundance: .; v_gene: TRBV6-6; j_gene: TRBJ2-5; d_gene: .